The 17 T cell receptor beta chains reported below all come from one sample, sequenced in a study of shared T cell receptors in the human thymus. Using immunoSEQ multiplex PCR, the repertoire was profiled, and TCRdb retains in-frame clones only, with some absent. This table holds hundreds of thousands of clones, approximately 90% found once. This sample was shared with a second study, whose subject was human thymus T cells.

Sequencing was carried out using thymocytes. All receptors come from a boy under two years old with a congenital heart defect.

CDR3 bases: TGTGCCAGCAGTTATCTAGTGGCGGAGACCCAGTACTTC. It codes for CASSYLVAETQYF. The V and J genes are TRBV6-6 and TRBJ2-5; D ambiguous. Looked up from germline, CDR1 is MNHNY and CDR2 is SVGAGI (reference sequence). The CDR3 is 13 amino acids. V lost 3 bases to trimming and J lost 5 bases, with 10 bases between them.

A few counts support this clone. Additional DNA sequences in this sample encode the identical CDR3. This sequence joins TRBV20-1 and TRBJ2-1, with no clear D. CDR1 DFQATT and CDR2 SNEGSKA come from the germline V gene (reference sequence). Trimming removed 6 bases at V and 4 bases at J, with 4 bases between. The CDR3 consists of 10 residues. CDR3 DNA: TGCAGTGCCCGGTACAATGAGCAGTTCTTC. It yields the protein CSARYNEQFF.

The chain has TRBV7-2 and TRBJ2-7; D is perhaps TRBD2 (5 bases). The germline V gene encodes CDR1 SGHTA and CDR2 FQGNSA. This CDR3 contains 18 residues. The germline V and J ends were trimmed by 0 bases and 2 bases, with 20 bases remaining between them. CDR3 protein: CASSLALTGKVHPYEQYF. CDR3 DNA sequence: TGTGCCAGCAGCTTAGCGCTAACCGGGAAGGTCCACCCCTACGAGCAGTACTTC.

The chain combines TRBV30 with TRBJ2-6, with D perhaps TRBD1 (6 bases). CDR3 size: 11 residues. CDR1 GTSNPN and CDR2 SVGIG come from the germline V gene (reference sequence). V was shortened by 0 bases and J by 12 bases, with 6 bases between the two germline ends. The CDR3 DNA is TGTGCCTGGAGTGTACAGGGCGTCCTGACTTTC. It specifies CAWSVQGVLTF.

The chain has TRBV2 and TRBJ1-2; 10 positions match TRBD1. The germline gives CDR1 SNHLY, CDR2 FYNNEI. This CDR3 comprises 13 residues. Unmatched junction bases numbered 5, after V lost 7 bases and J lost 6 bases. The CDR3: CASNGGTGDGYTF. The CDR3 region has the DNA TGTGCCAGCAACGGCGGGACAGGGGATGGCTACACCTTC. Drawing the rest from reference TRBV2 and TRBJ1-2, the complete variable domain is EPEVTQTPSHQVTQMGQEVILRCVPISNHLYFYWYRQILGQKVEFLVSFYNNEISEKSEIFDDQFSVERPDGSNFTLKIRSTKLEDSAMYFCASNGGTGDGYTFGSGTRLTVV.

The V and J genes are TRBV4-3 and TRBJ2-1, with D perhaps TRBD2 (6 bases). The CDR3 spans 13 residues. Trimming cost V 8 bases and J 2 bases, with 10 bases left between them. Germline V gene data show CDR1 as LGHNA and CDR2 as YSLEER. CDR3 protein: CASGAGPYNEQFF. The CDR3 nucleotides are TGCGCCAGCGGGGCGGGACCCTACAATGAGCAGTTCTTC.

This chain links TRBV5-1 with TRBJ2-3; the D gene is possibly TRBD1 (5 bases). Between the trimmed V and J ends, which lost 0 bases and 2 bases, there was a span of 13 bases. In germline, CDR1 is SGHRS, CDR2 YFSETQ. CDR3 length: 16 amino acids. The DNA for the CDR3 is TGCGCCAGCAGCTTGGAAAGCCGGACACTCACAGATACGCAGTATTTT. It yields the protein CASSLESRTLTDTQYF.

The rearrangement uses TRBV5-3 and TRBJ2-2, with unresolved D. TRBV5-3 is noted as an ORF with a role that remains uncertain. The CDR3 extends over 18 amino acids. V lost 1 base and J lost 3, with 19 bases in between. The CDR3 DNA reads TGTGCCAGAAGCTTGAGGTCGTGCACTCTGGGCGACACCGGGGAGCTGTTTTTT. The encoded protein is CARSLRSCTLGDTGELFF.

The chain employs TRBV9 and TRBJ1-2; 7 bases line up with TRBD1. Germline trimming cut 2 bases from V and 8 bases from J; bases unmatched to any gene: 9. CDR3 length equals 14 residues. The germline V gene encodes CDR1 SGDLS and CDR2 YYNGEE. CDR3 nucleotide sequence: TGTGCCAGCAGCGTGGCCCGACAGGGCGGGGGCTACACCTTC. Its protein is CASSVARQGGGYTF.

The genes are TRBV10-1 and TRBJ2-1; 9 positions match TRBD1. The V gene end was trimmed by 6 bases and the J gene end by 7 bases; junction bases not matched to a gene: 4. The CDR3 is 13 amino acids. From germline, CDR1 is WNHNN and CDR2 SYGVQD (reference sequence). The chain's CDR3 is CASRGTGWNEQFF. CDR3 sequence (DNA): TGCGCCAGCAGGGGGACAGGGTGGAATGAGCAGTTCTTC.

The CDR3: CASSPMGQLAAEAFF. The CDR3, as DNA: TGTGCCAGCTCACCAATGGGACAGTTGGCCGCTGAAGCTTTCTTT. V is TRBV18 and J is TRBJ1-1, with 7 bases matching TRBD1. V shed 2 bases, J shed 6 bases, and the junction held 9 bases outside the gene matches. The CDR3 loop spans 15 amino acids. CDR1 is KGHSH and CDR2 is LQKENI in the germline V gene. Filled out from reference TRBV18 and TRBJ1-1, the complete variable domain reads NAGVMQNPRHLVRRRGQEARLRCSPMKGHSHVYWYRQLPEEGLKFMVYLQKENIIDESGMPKERFSAEFPKEGPSILRIQQVVRGDSAAYFCASSPMGQLAAEAFFGQGTRLTVV.

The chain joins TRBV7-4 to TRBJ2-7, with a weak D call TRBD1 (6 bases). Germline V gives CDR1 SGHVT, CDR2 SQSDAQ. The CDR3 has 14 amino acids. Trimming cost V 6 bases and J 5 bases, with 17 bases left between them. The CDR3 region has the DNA TGTGCCAGCAGACCGCAGGGGAAGGTCGACGAGCAGTACTTC. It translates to CASRPQGKVDEQYF.

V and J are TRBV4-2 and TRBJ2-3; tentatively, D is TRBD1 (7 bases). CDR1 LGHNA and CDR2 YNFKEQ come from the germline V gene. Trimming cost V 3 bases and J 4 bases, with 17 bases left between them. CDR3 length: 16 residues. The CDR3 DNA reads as TGTGCCAGCAGCCAGCCCCTTGGCGGGACAGCAGATACGCAGTATTTT. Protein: CASSQPLGGTADTQYF.

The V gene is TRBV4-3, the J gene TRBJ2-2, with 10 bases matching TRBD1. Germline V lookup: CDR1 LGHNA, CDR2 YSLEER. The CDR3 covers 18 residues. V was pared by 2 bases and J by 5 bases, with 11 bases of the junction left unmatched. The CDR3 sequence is CASSQIRTPGQGTGELFF. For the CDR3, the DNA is TGCGCCAGCAGCCAAATAAGGACCCCGGGACAGGGGACCGGGGAGCTGTTTTTT.

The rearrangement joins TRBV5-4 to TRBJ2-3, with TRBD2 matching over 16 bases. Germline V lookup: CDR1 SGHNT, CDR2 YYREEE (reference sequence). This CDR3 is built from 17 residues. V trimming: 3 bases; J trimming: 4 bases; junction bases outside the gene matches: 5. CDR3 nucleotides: TGTGCCAGCAGCTGGGGACTAGCGGGAGGGGGGGCAGATACGCAGTATTTT. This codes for CASSWGLAGGGADTQYF.

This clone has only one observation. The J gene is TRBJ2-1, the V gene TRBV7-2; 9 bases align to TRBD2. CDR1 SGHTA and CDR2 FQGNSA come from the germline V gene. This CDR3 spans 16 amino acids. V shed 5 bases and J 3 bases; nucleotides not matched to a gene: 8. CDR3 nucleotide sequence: TGTGCCAGCAGCCCCCGACTAGCGGAAAGCTACAATGAGCAGTTCTTC. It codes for CASSPRLAESYNEQFF.

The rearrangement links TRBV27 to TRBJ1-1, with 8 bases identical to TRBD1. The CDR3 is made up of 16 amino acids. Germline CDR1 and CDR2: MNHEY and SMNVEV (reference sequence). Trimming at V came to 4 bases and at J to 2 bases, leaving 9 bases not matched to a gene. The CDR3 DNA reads TGTGCCAGCAGTTCCACCCTGGACAGGGTAAACACTGAAGCTTTCTTT. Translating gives CASSSTLDRVNTEAFF.